These T cell receptor beta chains were read from a single sample in a study of T cells after yellow fever vaccination. From the 5' RACE reads, TCRdb called clonotypes with MiXCR, one entry per CDR3 protein. The sample contains over 100,000 distinct CDR3 sequences, 8% to 9.5% of which appear only once. Sample: CD8+ T cells sorted from PBMCs, taken 45 days after the yellow fever booster vaccination. These receptors originate from a man aged 25-45 years who received the YFV17D yellow fever vaccine. The CDR3 runs from the conserved cysteine through the conserved F or W. The D gene is left open where the match is weak. Expanded clones are given a class, and other clones once, few, many or no size at all.

d_call | j_call | v_call | clone_size | cdr3_nt | cdr3_aa
- | TRBJ1-1 | TRBV12-3/TRBV12-4 | many | TGTGCCAGCAGTTTTTTGGGATTGAACACTGAAGCTTTCTTT | CASSFLGLNTEAFF
TRBD2 | TRBJ2-7 | TRBV5-1 | few | TGCGCCAGCAGACTAGCGGGCTCCTACGAGCAGTACTTC | CASRLAGSYEQYF
- | TRBJ1-1 | TRBV5-1 | few | TGCGCCAGCAGCTTGCTCAGGGGAGGGGACACTGAAGCTTTCTTT | CASSLLRGGDTEAFF
- | TRBJ1-3 | TRBV7-9 | many | TGTGCCAGCCGGGACCGTCCCCTGAGCTCTGGAAACACCATATATTTT | CASRDRPLSSGNTIYF
- | TRBJ2-7 | TRBV7-9 | many | TGTGCCAGCAGCGGAAGGTGGGAGCAGTACTTC | CASSGRWEQYF
- | TRBJ2-4 | TRBV7-2 | many | TGTGCCAGCAGCGCAATTGGGCTGGAGGGGAACATTCAGTACTTC | CASSAIGLEGNIQYF
TRBD2 | TRBJ2-3 | TRBV29-1 | many | TGCAGCGCCCCTGGACTAGTTGCAGATACGCAGTATTTT | CSAPGLVADTQYF
TRBD2 | TRBJ2-3 | TRBV6-1 | - | TGTGCCAGCAGTCCGATATCGGGAGGGACAGATACGCAGTATTTT | CASSPISGGTDTQYF
- | TRBJ1-3 | TRBV7-2 | many | TGTGCCAGCAGCTTAAGGGGCCCCTCTGGAAACACCATATATTTT | CASSLRGPSGNTIYF
TRBD2 | TRBJ2-1 | TRBV18 | many | TGTGCCAGCTCACCACTCTCAAACGGTGGGACTAGCGGGAGGGAGAATGAGCAGTTCTTC | CASSPLSNGGTSGRENEQFF
- | TRBJ2-2 | TRBV6-5 | many | TGTGCCAGCAGTTACTCGAGTACCGGGGAGCTGTTTTTT | CASSYSSTGELFF
- | TRBJ2-1 | TRBV30 | few | TGTGCCTGGAGTTGGGGTGGGAGCAATGAGCAGTTCTTC | CAWSWGGSNEQFF
- | TRBJ2-3 | TRBV30 | few | TGTGCCTGGAGTTACCGCCAGCTTGACTGGGGAGCGGATACGCAGTATTTT | CAWSYRQLDWGADTQYF
TRBD2 | TRBJ2-1 | TRBV28 | few | TGTGCCAGCAGTCCCATCGGGACTATTAATGAGCAGTTCTTC | CASSPIGTINEQFF
- | TRBJ2-5 | TRBV29-1 | many | TGCAGCGTTGAAGATCTGGCAGGCCAAGAGACCCAGTACTTC | CSVEDLAGQETQYF
- | TRBJ2-1 | TRBV27 | many | TGTGCCAGCAGCCGGAATGGCCCCTACAATGAGCAGTTCTTC | CASSRNGPYNEQFF
- | TRBJ2-1 | TRBV5-6 | many | TGTGCCAGCAGCTTACAGGGCTCCTACAATGAGCAGTTCTTC | CASSLQGSYNEQFF
- | TRBJ1-1 | TRBV5-1 | few | TGCGCCAGCAGCTTGGCAGGGGCGACTGAAGCTTTCTTT | CASSLAGATEAFF
TRBD2 | TRBJ2-7 | TRBV4-2 | few | TGTGCCAGCAGCCAAGAGGGGCTAGCGGGAGTGATTACCTACGAGCAGTACTTC | CASSQEGLAGVITYEQYF
- | TRBJ2-2 | TRBV11-2 | - | TGTGCCAGCAGCCCCTTCCTACGGAGGGCTCCTACCGGGGAGCTGTTTTTT | CASSPFLRRAPTGELFF
TRBD1 | TRBJ1-4 | TRBV4-3 | - | TGCGCCAGCAGCCCCCAGGGGGCTGGGGAAAAACTGTTTTTT | CASSPQGAGEKLFF
- | TRBJ2-7 | TRBV7-9 | many | TGTGCCAGCAGCCCTCCGTCAGGAGACGGTTGGTTCGGCGAGCAGTACTTC | CASSPPSGDGWFGEQYF
TRBD1 | TRBJ2-1 | TRBV7-9 | - | TGTGCCATCTGGACAGGGGGCGTTGAGCAGTTCTTC | CAIWTGGVEQFF
TRBD2 | TRBJ2-7 | TRBV7-8 | few | TGTGCCAGCAGCTTAGCAAAGATGAGGCTAGCGGGCATCTACGAGCAGTACTTC | CASSLAKMRLAGIYEQYF
- | TRBJ2-1 | TRBV5-5 | few | TGTGCCAGCAGCTTGCTGCGGGACGGTGCAAACGATGAGCAGTTCTTC | CASSLLRDGANDEQFF
TRBD2 | TRBJ2-7 | TRBV2 | many | TGTGCCAGCAGGGCGGGGACTAGCGGGCTAGGCGAGCAGTACTTC | CASRAGTSGLGEQYF
TRBD2 | TRBJ2-2 | TRBV23-1 | - | TGCGCCAGCATTCGCCGGCGGGAGGCCTCCCGGGGGAACACCGGGGAGCTGTTTTTT | CASIRRREASRGNTGELFF
- | TRBJ2-7 | TRBV6-2/TRBV6-3 | few | TGTGCCAGCAGTCACGAGGTGGGCAGGGCAACTAACTACGAGCAGTACTTC | CASSHEVGRATNYEQYF
TRBD2 | TRBJ2-1 | TRBV14 | few | TGTGCCAGCAGCCATCTAGCGGGTTTCTCCTACAATGAGCAGTTCTTC | CASSHLAGFSYNEQFF
TRBD1 | TRBJ2-1 | TRBV27 | once | TGTGCCAGCAGTTTGGGACAGGGCTACTATGAGCAGTTCTTC | CASSLGQGYYEQFF
- | TRBJ2-1 | TRBV7-9 | medium-sized | TGTGCCAGCAGCTTAGTGAGGGTGAATTACAATGAGCAGTTCTTC | CASSLVRVNYNEQFF
TRBD1 | TRBJ2-3 | TRBV2 | few | TGTGCCAGCAGTGACCTCCTCGGGACAGGGAACACAGATACGCAGTATTTT | CASSDLLGTGNTDTQYF
- | TRBJ1-3 | TRBV12-3/TRBV12-4 | many | TGTGCCAGCAGTTTAATCGGATTCTCTGGAAACACCATATATTTT | CASSLIGFSGNTIYF
TRBD1 | TRBJ1-2 | TRBV6-5 | - | TGTGCCAGCAGTAAGGGACAGGTTGGCTACACCTTC | CASSKGQVGYTF
- | TRBJ2-1 | TRBV18 | - | TGTGCCAGCTCACCAAACAGACCCAATGAGCAGTTCTTC | CASSPNRPNEQFF
TRBD2 | TRBJ2-7 | TRBV11-2 | many | TGTGCCAGCAGCTTTGGCGTTTGGGGTAGCGGGAGCCCTACCTACGAGCAGTACTTC | CASSFGVWGSGSPTYEQYF
- | TRBJ1-1 | TRBV14 | few | TGTGCCAGCAGCCAAGGGCAGGGGACTGAAGCTTTCTTT | CASSQGQGTEAFF
- | TRBJ2-2 | TRBV6-2/TRBV6-3 | many | TGTGCCAGCATTTATGAGGTTACCGGGGAGCTGTTTTTT | CASIYEVTGELFF
- | TRBJ2-2 | TRBV29-1 | many | TGCAGCGGCCGAAGAGGTCTGAACACCGGGGAGCTGTTTTTT | CSGRRGLNTGELFF
- | TRBJ2-1 | TRBV5-1 | many | TGCGCCAGCAGCACCCCAGGATATGAGCAGTTCTTC | CASSTPGYEQFF